The 11 T cell receptor beta chains given below trace back to one sample, sequenced in a study of identical twins. TCRdb reprocessed the 5' RACE reads via MiXCR and lists one record per CDR3 protein. The table lists approximately 630,000 distinct CDR3 sequences, roughly 7.2% of them singletons. These records were also assigned to another study, of yellow fever vaccine responses in identical twins.

Source material: PBMCs. These TCRs come from a woman younger than 35 in good health.

The chain recombines TRBV4-1 with TRBJ1-1; 8 bases map to TRBD1. J lost 7 bases, V lost 4 bases, and 14 bases had no gene match. Germline values: CDR1 MGHRA, CDR2 YSYEKL. This CDR3 region has 16 residues. The CDR3 region is CASSPQDRGSLLEAFF. CDR3 in DNA: TGCGCCAGCAGCCCTCAAGACAGGGGCAGTCTACTTGAAGCTTTCTTT.

The chain combines TRBV7-9 with TRBJ2-2; D unresolved. V gave up 0 bases and J gave up 4 bases, with 6 bases separating them. Germline V gene data show CDR1 as SEHNR and CDR2 as FQNEAQ (reference sequence). The CDR3 has 14 amino acids. The DNA of the CDR3 is TGTGCCAGCAGCTTAGCCGCGGCCACCGGGGAGCTGTTTTTT. Translated: CASSLAAATGELFF.

This clonotype was counted a few times. This chain joins TRBV6-5 and TRBJ2-4; D is uncertain. The germline CDR1 and CDR2 sequences are MNHEY and SVGAGI. V lost 0 bases to trimming and J lost 8 bases, with 11 bases between them. The CDR3 is made up of 14 amino acids. As DNA, the CDR3 is TGTGCCAGCAGTTACTCGTCGACCGTAGACATTCAGTACTTC. As protein: CASSYSSTVDIQYF.

This clonotype showed up many times. The rearrangement uses TRBV20-1 and TRBJ1-6; D perhaps matches TRBD1 (6 bases). Germline V gene sequence: CDR1 DFQATT, CDR2 SNEGSKA (reference sequence). Deletions cut 3 bases from V and 7 bases from J, with 19 bases between. The CDR3 has 16 residues. CDR3 bases: TGCAGTGCTAGTCCCCCCGGGGGGCGGTTGAATTCACCCCTCCACTTT. Its protein is CSASPPGGRLNSPLHF.

This clonotype occurred a few times. CDR3 region: CSVGSGGPYEQFF. The DNA of the CDR3 is TGCAGCGTTGGATCGGGGGGGCCGTATGAGCAGTTCTTC. The rearrangement uses TRBV29-1 and TRBJ2-1, with 8 nucleotides matching TRBD2. The CDR3 is made up of 13 amino acids. Looked up from germline, CDR1 is SQVTM and CDR2 is ANQGSEA. Trimming at V came to 4 bases and at J to 8 bases, leaving 7 bases not matched to a gene.

The J gene is TRBJ2-7, the V gene TRBV11-1; 10 positions agree with TRBD2. The CDR3 covers 18 residues. CDR1 is SGHAT, CDR2 FQDESV, per germline (reference sequence). Trimming cost V 2 bases and J 8 bases; bases outside gene matches: 18. CDR3 in DNA: TGTGCCAGCAGCTTATTATCCAGCGGGAGGGTCCCCTCTAACAAGCAGTACTTC. Protein: CASSLLSSGRVPSNKQYF.

The V call is TRBV3-1, the J call TRBJ2-1; D is ambiguous. CDR1 is LGHDT, CDR2 YNNKEL, per germline (reference sequence). V was clipped by 1 base and J by 6 bases, with 10 bases between them. This CDR3 has 14 amino acids. The chain's CDR3 is CASSQVKYPNEQFF. The CDR3 nucleotides read TGTGCCAGCAGCCAAGTGAAATACCCCAATGAGCAGTTCTTC.

This clonotype was counted ten times or more. The V call is TRBV20-1, the J call TRBJ2-3; D is possibly TRBD2 (6 bases). This CDR3 region has 15 residues. V lost 0 bases to trimming and J lost 4 bases, with 14 bases between them. Germline assignment: CDR1 DFQATT and CDR2 SNEGSKA (reference sequence). The CDR3: CSARDLGGLADTQYF. Written as DNA, the CDR3 is TGCAGTGCTAGAGATCTGGGGGGACTCGCAGATACGCAGTATTTT.

The chain carries TRBV5-5 and TRBJ2-2, with 8 bases aligning to TRBD2. The germline V gene encodes CDR1 SGHKS and CDR2 YYEKEE (reference sequence). Unmatched junction bases numbered 9, after V lost 0 bases and J lost 5 bases. The CDR3 loop spans 17 amino acids. CDR3 in DNA: TGTGCCAGCAGCTTGGTTCAGCGGGAGTTAAGAACCGGGGAGCTGTTTTTT. Its translation is CASSLVQRELRTGELFF.

This clonotype was seen a handful of times. The J gene is TRBJ2-3, the V gene TRBV28; 13 nucleotides align to TRBD2. V lost 6 bases, J lost 2 bases, and 11 bases stayed unmatched. Germline values: CDR1 MDHEN, CDR2 SYDVKM. The CDR3 is made up of 18 amino acids. The CDR3 DNA sequence: TGTGCCAGCAGCATCTACATGGGACTAGCGGGGACCACAGATACGCAGTATTTT. Protein product: CASSIYMGLAGTTDTQYF.

This clonotype was seen more than once but under ten times. The chain employs TRBV27 and TRBJ1-4, with D perhaps matching TRBD1 (5 bases). Per germline, CDR1 MNHEY and CDR2 SMNVEV (reference sequence). Between the trimmed V and J ends, which lost 5 bases and 5 bases, there was a span of 12 bases. CDR3 size: 14 residues. The CDR3 DNA reads as TGTGCCAGCAGTCCTCTGGGGGGGAATGAAAAACTGTTTTTT. Its protein product is CASSPLGGNEKLFF.